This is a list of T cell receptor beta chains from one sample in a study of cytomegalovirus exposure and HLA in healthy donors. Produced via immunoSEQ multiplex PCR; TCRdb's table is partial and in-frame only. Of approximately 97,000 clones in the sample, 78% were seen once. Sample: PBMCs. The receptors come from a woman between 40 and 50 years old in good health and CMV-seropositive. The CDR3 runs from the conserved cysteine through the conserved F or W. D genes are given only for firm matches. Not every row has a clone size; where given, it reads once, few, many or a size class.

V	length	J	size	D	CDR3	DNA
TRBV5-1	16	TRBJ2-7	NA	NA	CASSLAERTVDHEQYF	TGCGCCAGCAGCTTGGCCGAGCGGACAGTGGACCACGAGCAGTACTTC
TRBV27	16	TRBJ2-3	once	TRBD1	CASSSARDRGTDTQYF	TGTGCCAGCAGTTCGGCCCGGGACAGGGGGACAGATACGCAGTATTTT
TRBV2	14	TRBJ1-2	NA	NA	CASGSGLLNYGYTF	TGTGCCAGCGGGAGTGGGCTTCTGAACTATGGCTACACCTTC
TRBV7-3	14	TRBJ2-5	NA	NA	CASSLAAGVETQYF	TGTGCCAGCAGCTTGGCCGCAGGGGTGGAGACCCAGTACTTC
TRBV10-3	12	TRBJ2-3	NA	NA	CAISRVEGTQYF	TGTGCCATCAGTCGGGTCGAAGGTACGCAGTATTTT
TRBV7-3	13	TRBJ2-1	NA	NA	CASSSLGTAEQFF	TGTGCCAGCAGCTCCCTGGGGACTGCCGAGCAGTTCTTC
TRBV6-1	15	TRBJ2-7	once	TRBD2	CASSQPGLSSYEQYF	TGTGCCAGCAGTCAACCGGGACTAAGCTCCTACGAGCAGTACTTC
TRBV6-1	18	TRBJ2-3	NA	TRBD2	CASSEVPGGGTSTDTQYF	TGTGCCAGCAGTGAAGTTCCCGGGGGGGGGACTAGCACAGATACGCAGTATTTT
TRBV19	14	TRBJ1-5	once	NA	CASSIAGPNQPQHF	TGTGCCAGTAGTATAGCAGGGCCCAATCAGCCCCAGCATTTT
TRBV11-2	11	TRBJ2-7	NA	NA	CASSRGGEQYF	TGTGCCAGCAGCCGAGGGGGCGAGCAGTACTTC
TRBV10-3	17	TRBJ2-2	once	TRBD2	CAISTGLAGPSTGELFF	TGTGCCATCAGTACGGGACTAGCGGGACCGAGCACCGGGGAGCTGTTTTTT
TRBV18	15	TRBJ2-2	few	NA	CASSAGSADTGELFF	TGTGCCAGCTCAGCGGGGAGCGCGGACACCGGGGAGCTGTTTTTT
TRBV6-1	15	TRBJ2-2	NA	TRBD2	CAIPLAASNTGELFF	TGTGCCATACCACTAGCGGCCTCGAACACCGGGGAGCTGTTTTTT
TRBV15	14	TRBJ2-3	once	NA	CATRDVGSPDTQYF	TGTGCCACCAGGGATGTCGGGAGCCCGGATACGCAGTATTTT
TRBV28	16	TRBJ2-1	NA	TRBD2	CASSLFAGDSYNEQFF	TGTGCCAGCAGTTTATTTGCGGGAGACTCCTACAATGAGCAGTTCTTC
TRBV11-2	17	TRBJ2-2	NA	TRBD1	CASSPKTGTGNTGELFF	TGTGCCAGCAGCCCAAAAACCGGGACAGGGAACACCGGGGAGCTGTTTTTT
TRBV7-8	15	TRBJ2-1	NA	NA	CASSLGATRYNEQFF	TGTGCCAGCAGCTTAGGAGCGACTAGGTACAATGAGCAGTTCTTC
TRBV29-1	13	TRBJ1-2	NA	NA	CSVLQGSNYGYTF	TGCAGCGTACTACAGGGTAGCAACTATGGCTACACCTTC
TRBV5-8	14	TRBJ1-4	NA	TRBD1	CAQAWDRENEKLFF	TGTGCCCAAGCTTGGGACAGGGAAAATGAAAAACTGTTTTTT
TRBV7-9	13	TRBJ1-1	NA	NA	CASSPRGDTEAFF	TGTGCCAGCAGCCCCCGGGGGGACACTGAAGCTTTCTTT
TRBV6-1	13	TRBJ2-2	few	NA	CASSEQDTGELFF	TGTGCCAGCAGTGAACAGGACACCGGGGAGCTGTTTTTT
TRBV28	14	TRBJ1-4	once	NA	CASSMATGNEKLFF	TGTGCCAGCAGTATGGCGACAGGAAATGAAAAACTGTTTTTT
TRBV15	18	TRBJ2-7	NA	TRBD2	CATSRGDRRGGSSYEQYF	TGTGCCACCAGCAGAGGGGATAGGCGGGGGGGGTCCTCCTACGAGCAGTACTTC
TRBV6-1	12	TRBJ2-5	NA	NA	CASSSHQGPQYF	TGTGCCAGCAGTTCCCATCAGGGTCCCCAGTACTTC
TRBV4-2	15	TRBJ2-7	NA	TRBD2	CASSQDRSGPTEQYF	TGTGCCAGCAGCCAAGATCGTAGCGGGCCCACCGAGCAGTACTTC
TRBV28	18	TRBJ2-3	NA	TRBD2	CASSYPSGRETLTDTQYF	TGTGCCAGCAGTTACCCCAGCGGGAGGGAAACCCTCACAGATACGCAGTATTTT
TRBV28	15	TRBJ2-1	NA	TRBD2	CASSPGLAGAVEQFF	TGTGCCAGCAGCCCCGGACTAGCGGGAGCAGTTGAGCAGTTCTTC
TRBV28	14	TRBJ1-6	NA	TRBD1	CASSLSRGHSPLHF	TGTGCCAGCAGTTTATCCAGGGGGCATTCACCCCTCCACTTT
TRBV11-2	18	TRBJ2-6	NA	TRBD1	CASSLRVNRGSGANVLTF	TGTGCCAGCAGCTTGAGGGTAAACAGGGGCTCCGGGGCCAACGTCCTGACTTTC
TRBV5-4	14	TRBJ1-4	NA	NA	CASRWTSRNEKLFF	TGTGCCAGCAGGTGGACAAGCCGGAATGAAAAACTGTTTTTT
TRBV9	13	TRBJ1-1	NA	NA	CASSVSPSTEAFF	TGTGCCAGCAGCGTATCCCCCAGCACTGAAGCTTTCTTT
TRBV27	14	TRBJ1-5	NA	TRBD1	CASTMTGGLQPQHF	TGTGCCAGCACCATGACAGGGGGCCTTCAGCCCCAGCATTTT